The 23 T cell receptor beta chains below all came from one sample that was sequenced in a study of long-term antiretroviral therapy in people with HIV. The assay used was immunoSEQ (version v3.0), run at survey level. Clones were sequenced by immunoSEQ multiplex PCR, and TCRdb holds only the in-frame ones, with some missing. The top ten hold more than 3% of the sample, which has about 22,000 clones, around 81% seen once. The starting material was unsorted PBMCs, obtained roughly 4 years after starting antiretroviral therapy. The source of these receptors is a young man with HIV.

The chain employs TRBV5-1 and TRBJ2-3; perhaps TRBD1 as D (6 bases). Germline V gene data show CDR1 as SGHRS and CDR2 as YFSETQ. V gave up 0 bases and J gave up 1 base, with 12 bases separating them. This CDR3 is 16 amino acids long. The CDR3 protein is CASSLATGIGTDTQYF. CDR3 coding DNA: TGCGCCAGCAGCTTGGCAACAGGGATAGGCACAGATACGCAGTATTTT.

The chain has TRBV21-1 and TRBJ2-5. TRBV21-1 corresponds to a pseudogene. The CDR3 contains 15 residues. Written as DNA, the CDR3 is TGTGCCAGCAGCCTCCCGGGGGCTCCCCAAGAGACCCAGTACTTC. Amino acid sequence: CASSLPGAPQETQYF.

The chain's CDR3 is CASSRQGIDTQYF. Here the CDR3 DNA reads TGTGCCAGCAGCAGACAGGGGATAGATACGCAGTATTTT. This chain connects TRBV9 to TRBJ2-3, with 8 nucleotides matching TRBD1. The CDR3 covers 13 residues. Germline assignment: CDR1 SGDLS and CDR2 YYNGEE. Trimming cost V 4 bases and J 5 bases; bases outside gene matches: 3.

With regard to this clone: In the same sample, other DNA sequences code for this CDR3. The V and J genes are TRBV25-1 and TRBJ1-5; D is undetermined. CDR1 and CDR2 from the germline V gene are MGHDK and SYGVNS. Trimming cost V 5 bases and J 4 bases, with 6 bases left between them. CDR3 length: 12 amino acids. The CDR3, as DNA: TGTGCCAGCAGTTGGGGTAATCAGCCCCAGCATTTT. It specifies CASSWGNQPQHF. Full variable domain (missing parts from reference TRBV25-1 and TRBJ1-5): EADIYQTPRYLVIGTGKKITLECSQTMGHDKMYWYQQDPGMELHLIHYSYGVNSTEKGDLSSESTVSRIRTEHFPLTLESARPSHTSQYLCASSWGNQPQHFGDGTRLSIL.

The chain combines TRBV10-3 with TRBJ2-1; 7 bases are shared with TRBD1. Looked up from germline, CDR1 is ENHRY and CDR2 is SYGVKD. J gave up 12 bases and V 5 bases, and 7 bases lay outside the gene matches. There are 12 residues in the CDR3. DNA for the CDR3: TGTGCCATCAGTTTCACAGGGGAAGGGCAGTTCTTC. Amino acids: CAISFTGEGQFF.

This chain's CDR3 is CASGYADTQYF. The CDR3 DNA reads TGTGCTAGTGGATACGCAGATACGCAGTATTTT. This chain links TRBV12-5 with TRBJ2-3, with D uncertain. The CDR3 extends over 11 amino acids. The germline V gene encodes CDR1 LGHNT and CDR2 FRNRAP. The germline V and J ends were trimmed by 6 bases and 4 bases, with 5 bases remaining between them.

This clone came up a few times. This rearrangement joins TRBV5-6 to TRBJ2-1, with D perhaps TRBD2 (7 bases). From germline, CDR1 is SGHDT and CDR2 YYEEEE. CDR3 size: 15 residues. Trimming cost V 5 bases and J 3 bases, with 15 bases left between them. The CDR3 DNA sequence: TGTGCCAGCAGGGAGTGGGGGGGCCGCTACAATGAGCAGTTCTTC. It yields the protein CASREWGGRYNEQFF.

The chain has TRBV7-9 and TRBJ1-5, with 10 nucleotides matching TRBD1. The CDR3 is 14 residues long. CDR1 is SEHNR, CDR2 FQNEAQ, per germline (reference sequence). V shed 5 bases, J shed 2 bases, and the junction held 0 bases outside the gene matches. The DNA of the CDR3 is TGTGCCAGCAGCGGGACAGGGGGCAATCAGCCCCAGCATTTT. This codes for CASSGTGGNQPQHF. Full variable domain (rest looked up from reference TRBV7-9 and TRBJ1-5): DTGVSQNPRHKITKRGQNVTFRCDPISEHNRLYWYRQTLGQGPEFLTYFQNEAQLEKSRLLSDRFSAERPKGSFSTLEIQRTEQGDSAMYLCASSGTGGNQPQHFGDGTRLSIL.

The rearrangement joins TRBV14 to TRBJ1-4, with TRBD1 matching over 8 bases. Germline assignment: CDR1 SGHDN and CDR2 FVKESK. This CDR3 region has 15 residues. The J segment lost 7 bases and the V segment lost 1 base, leaving 5 bases of the junction unmatched. The CDR3 DNA reads TGTGCCAGCAGCCAAGCGCAGGGGGCTGGTGAAAAACTGTTTTTT. It specifies CASSQAQGAGEKLFF.

This chain connects TRBV25-1 to TRBJ1-1; D gene uncertain. Germline assignment: CDR1 MGHDK and CDR2 SYGVNS. With 2 bases removed from V and 1 base from J, the gap between germline ends came to 14 bases. The CDR3 has 16 residues. CDR3 nucleotide sequence: TGTGCCAGCAGTGAACTCGGGAGGGCAAAGAACACTGAAGCTTTCTTT. It codes for CASSELGRAKNTEAFF.

The chain employs TRBV19 and TRBJ2-2, with 12 bases matching TRBD2. V trimming: 4 bases; J trimming: 6 bases; junction bases outside the gene matches: 12. CDR1 is LNHDA and CDR2 is SQIVND in the germline V gene (reference sequence). The CDR3 has 18 residues. CDR3 region: CASSTTGTSGFLPGELFF. As DNA, the CDR3 is TGTGCCAGTAGTACCACAGGGACTAGCGGGTTCTTACCCGGGGAGCTGTTTTTT.

V usage is TRBV6-6 and J usage is TRBJ1-2; D might be TRBD1 (6 bases). Per germline, CDR1 MNHNY and CDR2 SVGAGI (reference sequence). The V end lost 2 bases, the J end lost 0 bases, and 13 bases lay between the germline ends. The CDR3 length is 16 residues. The CDR3 region is CASSYDRGGTNYGYTF. The CDR3 DNA follows: TGTGCCAGCAGTTACGACCGAGGGGGAACTAACTATGGCTACACCTTC.

The genes are TRBV27 and TRBJ2-2, with 8 bases aligning to TRBD2. Germline values: CDR1 MNHEY, CDR2 SMNVEV (reference sequence). With 2 bases clipped from V and 5 bases from J, the junction kept 1 base outside the gene matches. The CDR3 runs 14 residues. Here the CDR3 reads CASSLAGGTGELFF. The CDR3, as DNA: TGTGCCAGCAGTTTAGCGGGGGGAACCGGGGAGCTGTTTTTT.

This clone was detected once. This chain links TRBV19 with TRBJ2-7; D is perhaps TRBD1 (5 bases). V was clipped by 11 bases and J by 2 bases, with 16 bases between them. CDR1 LNHDA and CDR2 SQIVND come from the germline V gene (reference sequence). The CDR3 spans 13 residues. CDR3: CASSATDTYEQYF. DNA of the CDR3: TGTGCCTCTAGTGCGACAGATACCTACGAGCAGTACTTC.

This rearrangement joins TRBV5-4 to TRBJ1-2; tentative D call: TRBD1 (6 bases). CDR1 and CDR2 from the germline V gene are SGHNT and YYREEE (reference sequence). V lost 3 bases and J lost 0, with 18 bases in between. The length of the CDR3 is 17 residues. The CDR3 loop is CASSSRTAQGANYGYTF. CDR3 nucleotide sequence: TGTGCCAGCAGCTCGCGGACAGCCCAAGGAGCTAACTATGGCTACACCTTC.

This clone was observed a handful of times. The chain employs TRBV6-1 and TRBJ2-7, with D uncertain. The CDR3 covers 12 residues. Germline V gene data show CDR1 as MNHNS and CDR2 as SASEGT. Trimming cost V 6 bases and J 1 base, with 7 bases left between them. CDR3 loop: CASSPGSYEQYF. The CDR3 DNA sequence: TGTGCCAGCAGCCCCGGGTCCTACGAGCAGTACTTC.

V and J are TRBV6-1 and TRBJ2-5; the match to TRBD1 covers 9 bases. The junction had 6 bases not matched to a gene; V was cut back by 5 bases and J by 2 bases. The germline gives CDR1 MNHNS, CDR2 SASEGT. The length of the CDR3 is 15 residues. DNA of the CDR3: TGTGCCAGCAGTCTTCGACAGGGGGGACAAGAGACCCAGTACTTC. Encoded protein: CASSLRQGGQETQYF.

The rearrangement joins TRBV13 to TRBJ1-4, with 7 bases matching TRBD1. The CDR3 contains 14 residues. The germline V gene has CDR1 PRHDT and CDR2 FYEKMQ (reference sequence). The V and J ends lost 7 bases and 6 bases, in that order; junction bases with no gene match: 8. The CDR3 bases are TGTGCCAGCACATTCACAGGGGTTGATGAAAAACTGTTTTTT. It specifies CASTFTGVDEKLFF.

The chain has TRBV27 and TRBJ2-6, with 7 bases fitting TRBD1. V gave up 6 bases and J gave up 1 base; unmatched junction bases: 15. The germline V gene has CDR1 MNHEY and CDR2 SMNVEV (reference sequence). The CDR3 is 19 residues long. The CDR3 loop is CASRRTPGTDGSGANVLTF. CDR3 nucleotides: TGTGCCAGCAGGCGCACCCCCGGGACAGATGGTTCTGGGGCCAACGTCCTGACTTTC. Full variable domain (rest looked up from reference TRBV27 and TRBJ2-6): EAQVTQNPRYLITVTGKKLTVTCSQNMNHEYMSWYRQDPGLGLRQIYYSMNVEVTDKGDVPEGYKVSRKEKRNFPLILESPSPNQTSLYFCASRRTPGTDGSGANVLTFGAGSRLTVL.

This clone was observed once. This chain uses TRBV15 with TRBJ2-5, with D possibly TRBD2 on 6 matching bases. Germline V lookup: CDR1 LNHNV, CDR2 YYDKDF (reference sequence). Trimming removed 7 bases from V and 5 bases from J, with 8 bases in between. The length of the CDR3 is 11 residues. CDR3 nucleotide sequence: TGTGCCACCAACGGGGGTGAGACCCAGTACTTC. It translates to CATNGGETQYF.

This chain uses TRBV27 with TRBJ2-6, with D maybe TRBD1 (6 bases). The CDR3 runs to 17 residues. V lost 3 bases to trimming and J lost 0 bases, with 12 bases between them. Germline CDR1 is MNHEY and CDR2 is SMNVEV (reference sequence). The CDR3 DNA reads TGTGCCAGCAGTTTGCGATACAGGGACTCTGGGGCCAACGTCCTGACTTTC. This encodes CASSLRYRDSGANVLTF. Together with reference TRBV27 and TRBJ2-6, the CDR3 gives the full variable domain: EAQVTQNPRYLITVTGKKLTVTCSQNMNHEYMSWYRQDPGLGLRQIYYSMNVEVTDKGDVPEGYKVSRKEKRNFPLILESPSPNQTSLYFCASSLRYRDSGANVLTFGAGSRLTVL.

A single count supports this clone. This rearrangement joins TRBV5-1 to TRBJ1-3; 8 bases align to TRBD1. The CDR3 runs 15 residues. Trimming at V came to 2 bases and at J to 2 bases, leaving 3 bases not matched to a gene. Germline lookup yields CDR1 SGHRS and CDR2 YFSETQ. In DNA, the CDR3 is TGCGCCAGCAGCTTAGGGACAGGCCCTGGAAACACCATATATTTT. Amino acids: CASSLGTGPGNTIYF.

This clone was found a few times. The chain links TRBV28 to TRBJ1-4; D is undetermined. Trimming cost V 5 bases and J 8 bases, with 15 bases left between them. There are 14 residues in the CDR3. Germline CDR1 reads MDHEN; CDR2 reads SYDVKM. DNA of the CDR3: TGTGCCAGCAGTCGTAGTTGGCGCTGGGAAAAACTGTTTTTT. This codes for CASSRSWRWEKLFF.